The 2 T cell receptor beta chains listed next were all sequenced from one sample in a study of T cell responses to AZD1222 COVID-19 vaccine. Generated by immunoSEQ multiplex PCR, the TCRdb table keeps only in-frame clones and is missing some. The table shows tens of thousands of clones, with 91% occurring only once. The material sequenced was peripheral blood, taken on day 0 of MenACWY control vaccination. The receptors were gathered from an adult in good health.

The V gene is TRBV9, the J gene TRBJ1-2; 12 nucleotides line up with TRBD1. The germline CDR1 and CDR2 sequences are SGDLS and YYNGEE. This CDR3 contains 18 residues. Unmatched junction bases numbered 14, after V lost 4 bases and J lost 4 bases. In DNA form, the CDR3 reads TGTGCCAGCAGCCCCGGTGGGTCAGGGACAGGGGGCGGCTATGGCTACACCTTC. Its translation: CASSPGGSGTGGGYGYTF. Supplemented by reference TRBV9 and TRBJ1-2, the full variable domain reads DSGVTQTPKHLITATGQRVTLRCSPRSGDLSVYWYQQSLDQGLQFLIQYYNGEERAKGNILERFSAQQFPDLHSELNLSSLELGDSALYFCASSPGGSGTGGGYGYTFGSGTRLTVV.

V is TRBV6-2 or TRBV6-3 and J is TRBJ2-3; no definite D call. Germline values: CDR1 MNHEY, CDR2 SVGEGT. This CDR3 has 14 amino acids. V was trimmed by 4 bases and J by 8 bases, leaving 16 bases between them. The CDR3 DNA is TGTGCCAGCAGTTTCGACGGGTTTTGGGGTACGCAGTATTTT. Translation: CASSFDGFWGTQYF.